The T cell receptor beta chain under discussion was sequenced for a study of shared clonotypes between healthy human individuals. The repertoire was sequenced with immunoSEQ multiplex PCR; TCRdb's copy has only in-frame clones and lacks some. This table has 2 million to 3 million clones, over 85% appearing once. This clone came up a few times. V dropped 2 bases and J dropped 4 bases, with 11 bases sitting between them. The CDR3 is 15 amino acids. The germline CDR1 and CDR2 sequences are MNHEY and SMNVEV (reference sequence). The sequence derives from a man between 18 and 35 years old in good health. Some clones in this sample may be carry-over from other donors' samples. The chain links TRBV27 to TRBJ2-2; weak D call: TRBD2 (5 bases). Input material: naive CD4+ T cells from PBMCs. As to subset: CD45RA+ positively selected. CDR3 DNA sequence: TGTGCCAGCAGTTTAATTTGGCGGGCCACCGGGGAGCTGTTTTTT. It translates to CASSLIWRATGELFF.